This TCR beta chain was captured in a study of cytotoxic CD8 clonotypes in ibrutinib-treated CLL. Across the whole study: Across the patients, 11 were relapsed/refractory, some 14 treatment-naive and about 18 IGHV unmutated.

TCR beta libraries used 2 to 2.5 micrograms of genomic DNA from cryopreserved PBMCs. Findings and caveats of the study: Rare overall, public clonotypes shrank or held steady under therapy.

The CDR3 is 13 amino acids. V was pared by 2 bases and J by 15 bases, with 5 bases of the junction left unmatched. The germline gives CDR1 SNHLY, CDR2 FYNNEI. Sequencing used immunoSEQ multiplex PCR; TCRdb keeps in-frame clones, though not all of them. The sample holds some 28,000 clones; less than 75% are singletons and the top ten take about 5%. This clone was detected only once. No antigen is known for it. The sequence came from a human donor with chronic lymphocytic leukemia. Sequencing was performed on PBMCs, taken before ibrutinib treatment. The chain joins TRBV2 to TRBJ2-4; 12 nucleotides line up with TRBD2. CDR3 nucleotide sequence: TGTGCCAGCAGTGAATCTAGCGGGGGGGCCCTGTACTTC. Encoded protein: CASSESSGGALYF.